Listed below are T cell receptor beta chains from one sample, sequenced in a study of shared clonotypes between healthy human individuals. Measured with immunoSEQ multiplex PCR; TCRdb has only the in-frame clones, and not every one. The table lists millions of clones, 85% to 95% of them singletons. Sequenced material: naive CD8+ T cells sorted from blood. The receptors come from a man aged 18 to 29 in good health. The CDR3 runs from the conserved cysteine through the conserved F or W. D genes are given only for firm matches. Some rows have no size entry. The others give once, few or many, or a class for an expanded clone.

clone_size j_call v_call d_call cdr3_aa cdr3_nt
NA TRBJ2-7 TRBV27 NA CASSISGGWSYEQYF TGTGCCAGCAGTATTAGCGGAGGGTGGTCCTACGAGCAGTACTTC
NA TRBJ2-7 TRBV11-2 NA CASSPYDRTYEQYF TGTGCCAGCAGCCCCTACGACAGAACCTACGAGCAGTACTTC
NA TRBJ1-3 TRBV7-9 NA CASSPWEGIASGNTIYF TGTGCCAGCAGTCCCTGGGAAGGGATAGCCTCTGGAAACACCATATATTTT
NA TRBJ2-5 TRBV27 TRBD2 CASSFSGLVGETQYF TGTGCCAGCAGTTTCTCGGGACTAGTTGGTGAGACCCAGTACTTC
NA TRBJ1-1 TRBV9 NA CASSEGGLSTEAFF TGTGCCAGCAGCGAAGGAGGGCTGAGCACTGAAGCTTTCTTT
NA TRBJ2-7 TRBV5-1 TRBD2 CASSPGTSGTYEQYF TGCGCCAGCAGCCCCGGGACTAGCGGAACCTACGAGCAGTACTTC
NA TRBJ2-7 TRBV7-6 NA CASSLGVGAYEQYF TGTGCCAGCAGCTTAGGAGTTGGAGCCTACGAGCAGTACTTC
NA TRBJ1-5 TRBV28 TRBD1 CASSLSSRGNGQPQHF TGTGCCAGCAGTTTATCCTCCAGGGGGAATGGGCAGCCCCAGCATTTT
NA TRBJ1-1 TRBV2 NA CASSDGITNTEAFF TGTGCCAGCAGTGACGGGATTACTAACACTGAAGCTTTCTTT
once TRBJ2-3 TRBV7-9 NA CASSLVGLVPDTQYF TGTGCCAGCAGCTTAGTGGGGCTTGTTCCAGATACGCAGTATTTT
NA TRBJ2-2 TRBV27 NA CASSIYTGELFF TGTGCCAGCAGTATTTACACCGGGGAGCTGTTTTTT
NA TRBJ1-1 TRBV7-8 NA CASREGGTGNTEAFF TGTGCCAGCAGGGAGGGGGGCACGGGGAACACTGAAGCTTTCTTT
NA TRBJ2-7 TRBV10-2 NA CASSQVSYEQYF TGCGCCAGCAGCCAGGTCTCCTACGAGCAGTACTTC
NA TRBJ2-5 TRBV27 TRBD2 CASSPYLAGYQETQYF TGTGCCAGCAGTCCGTACCTAGCGGGGTACCAAGAGACCCAGTACTTC
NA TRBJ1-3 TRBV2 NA CASRPTGYGNTIYF TGTGCCAGCAGACCAACAGGGTACGGAAACACCATATATTTT
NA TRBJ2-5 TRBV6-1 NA CASSEVGDGEETQYF TGTGCCAGCAGTGAAGTGGGGGACGGGGAAGAGACCCAGTACTTC
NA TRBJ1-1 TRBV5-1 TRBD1 CASSSTGTGLNTEAFF TGCGCCAGCAGCTCGACCGGGACAGGGTTGAACACTGAAGCTTTCTTT
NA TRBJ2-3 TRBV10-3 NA CAISEEGSDTQYF TGTGCCATCAGTGAAGAAGGGTCCGATACGCAGTATTTT
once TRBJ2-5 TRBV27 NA CASSPDPLGTQYF TGTGCCAGCAGTCCGGACCCCCTGGGGACCCAGTACTTC
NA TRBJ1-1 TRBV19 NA CASSMEDTEAFF TGTGCCAGCAGTATGGAAGACACTGAAGCTTTCTTT
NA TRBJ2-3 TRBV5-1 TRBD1 CASSTDREWDTQYF TGCGCCAGCAGCACGGACAGGGAGTGGGATACGCAGTATTTT
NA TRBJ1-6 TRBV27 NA CASSLAGNSPLHF TGTGCCAGCAGCTTGGCAGGGAATTCACCCCTCCACTTT
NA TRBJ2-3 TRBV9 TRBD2 CASSAGTSGLTDTQYF TGTGCCAGCAGCGCTGGGACTAGCGGGTTGACAGATACGCAGTATTTT
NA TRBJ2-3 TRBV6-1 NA CASSEIALTSTDTQYF TGTGCCAGCAGTGAGATTGCTCTTACTAGCACAGATACGCAGTATTTT
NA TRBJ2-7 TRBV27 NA CASRGPGAVYEQYF TGTGCCAGCAGGGGCCCCGGGGCAGTGTACGAGCAGTACTTC
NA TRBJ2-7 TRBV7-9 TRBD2 CASSFPGTSGGPSAYEQYF TGTGCCAGCAGCTTTCCCGGGACTAGCGGGGGGCCGTCAGCCTACGAGCAGTACTTC
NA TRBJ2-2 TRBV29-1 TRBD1 CSVYRDRGSNTGELFF TGCAGCGTTTACCGGGACAGGGGCTCTAACACCGGGGAGCTGTTTTTT
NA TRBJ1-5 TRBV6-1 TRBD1 CASSEDRTGNQPQHF TGTGCCAGCAGTGAAGACAGGACAGGTAATCAGCCCCAGCATTTT
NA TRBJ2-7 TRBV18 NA CASSLDRPLSYEQYF TGTGCCAGCTCATTAGACAGGCCTCTCTCCTACGAGCAGTACTTC
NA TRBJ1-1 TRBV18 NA CASSPSDYNTEAFF TGTGCCAGCTCACCGTCGGACTATAACACTGAAGCTTTCTTT
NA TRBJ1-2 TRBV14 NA CASSQSPGHTNYGYTF TGTGCCAGCAGCCAATCCCCGGGACACACTAACTATGGCTACACCTTC
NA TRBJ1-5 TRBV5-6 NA CASSFKTGNQPQHF TGTGCCAGCAGCTTTAAGACAGGCAATCAGCCCCAGCATTTT